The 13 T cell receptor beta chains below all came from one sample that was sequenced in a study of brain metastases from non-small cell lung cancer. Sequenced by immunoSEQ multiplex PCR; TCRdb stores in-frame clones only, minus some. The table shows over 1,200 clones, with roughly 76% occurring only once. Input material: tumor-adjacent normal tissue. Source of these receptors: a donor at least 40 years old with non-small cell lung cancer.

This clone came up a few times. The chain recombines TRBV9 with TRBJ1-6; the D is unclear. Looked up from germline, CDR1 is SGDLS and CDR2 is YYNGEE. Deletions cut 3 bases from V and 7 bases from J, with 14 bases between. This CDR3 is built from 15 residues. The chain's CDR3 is CASSGGGIRNSPLHF. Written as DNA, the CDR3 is TGTGCCAGCAGCGGAGGAGGAATAAGAAATTCACCCCTCCACTTT. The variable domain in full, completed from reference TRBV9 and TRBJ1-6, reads DSGVTQTPKHLITATGQRVTLRCSPRSGDLSVYWYQQSLDQGLQFLIQYYNGEERAKGNILERFSAQQFPDLHSELNLSSLELGDSALYFCASSGGGIRNSPLHFGNGTRLTVT.

The CDR3 here is CAWTRGSTIQETQYF. The CDR3 DNA follows: TGTGCCTGGACCAGGGGGTCGACAATCCAAGAGACCCAGTACTTC. This rearrangement joins TRBV30 to TRBJ2-5; 7 bases are a match to TRBD1. CDR1 and CDR2 (germline): GTSNPN, SVGIG (reference sequence). The CDR3 runs to 15 residues. The junction had 9 bases not matched to a gene; V was cut back by 4 bases and J by 1 base. The full variable domain, its missing parts supplied by reference TRBV30 and TRBJ2-5, is SQTIHQWPATLVQPVGSPLSLECTVEGTSNPNLYWYRQAAGRGLQLLFYSVGIGQISSEVPQNLSASRPQDRQFILSSKKLLLSDSGFYLCAWTRGSTIQETQYFGPGTRLLVL.

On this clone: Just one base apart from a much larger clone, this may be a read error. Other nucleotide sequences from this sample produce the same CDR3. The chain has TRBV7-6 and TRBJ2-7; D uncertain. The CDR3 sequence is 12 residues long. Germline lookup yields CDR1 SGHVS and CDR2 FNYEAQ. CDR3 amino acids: CASSLAANEQYF. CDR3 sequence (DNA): TGTGCCAGCAGCTTAGCGGCAAACGAGCAGTATTTC.

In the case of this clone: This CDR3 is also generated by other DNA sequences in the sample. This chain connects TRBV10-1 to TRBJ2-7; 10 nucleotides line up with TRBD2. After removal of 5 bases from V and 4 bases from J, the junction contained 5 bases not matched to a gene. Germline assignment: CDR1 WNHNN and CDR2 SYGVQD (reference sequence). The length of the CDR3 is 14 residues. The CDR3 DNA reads TGCGCCAGCAGTCCTAGCGGGGGTTCTTACGAGCAGTACTTC. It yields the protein CASSPSGGSYEQYF.

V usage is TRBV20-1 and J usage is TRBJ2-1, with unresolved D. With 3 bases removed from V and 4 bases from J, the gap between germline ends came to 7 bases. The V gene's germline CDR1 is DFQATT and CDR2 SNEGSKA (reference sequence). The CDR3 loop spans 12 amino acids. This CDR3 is CSASLRYNEQFF. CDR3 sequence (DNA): TGCAGTGCTAGTCTTAGATACAATGAGCAGTTCTTC.

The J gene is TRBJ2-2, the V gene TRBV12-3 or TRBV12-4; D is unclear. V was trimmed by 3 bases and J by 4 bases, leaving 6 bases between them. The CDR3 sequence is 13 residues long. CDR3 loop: CASSFNPTGELFF. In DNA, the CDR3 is TGTGCCAGCAGTTTTAATCCCACCGGGGAGCTGTTTTTT.

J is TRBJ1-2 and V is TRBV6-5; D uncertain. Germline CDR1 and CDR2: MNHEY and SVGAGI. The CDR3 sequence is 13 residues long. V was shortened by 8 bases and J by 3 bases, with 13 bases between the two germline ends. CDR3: CASYGVGDYGYTF. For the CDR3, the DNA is TGTGCCAGCTATGGGGTGGGCGACTATGGCTACACCTTC.

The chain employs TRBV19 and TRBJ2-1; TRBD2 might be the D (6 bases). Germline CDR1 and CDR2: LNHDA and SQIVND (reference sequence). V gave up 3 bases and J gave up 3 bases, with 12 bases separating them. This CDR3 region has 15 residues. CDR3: CASSIGTARYNEQFF. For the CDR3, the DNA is TGTGCCAGTAGTATTGGGACTGCTCGCTACAATGAGCAGTTCTTC.

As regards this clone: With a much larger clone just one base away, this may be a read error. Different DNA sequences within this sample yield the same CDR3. The CDR3 DNA follows: TGTGCTAGTGTAGACAGGGGGGGAGCGGGAGTGCGCAATGAACAGTTCTTC. This encodes CASVDRGGAGVRNEQFF. The chain has TRBV12-5 and TRBJ2-1; tentatively, D is TRBD1 (9 bases). The V gene's germline CDR1 is LGHNT and CDR2 FRNRAP. The CDR3 length is 17 residues. The full variable domain, its missing parts supplied by reference TRBV12-5 and TRBJ2-1, is DARVTQTPRHKVTEMGQEVTMRCQPILGHNTVFWYRQTMMQGLELLAYFRNRAPLDDSGMPKDRFSAEMPDATLATLKIQPSEPRDSAVYFCASVDRGGAGVRNEQFFGPGTRLTVL.

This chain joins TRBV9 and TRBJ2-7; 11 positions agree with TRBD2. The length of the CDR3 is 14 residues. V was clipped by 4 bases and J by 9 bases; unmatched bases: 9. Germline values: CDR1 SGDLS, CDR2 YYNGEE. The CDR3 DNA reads TGTGCCAGCAGCCCCCAACTAGCGGGAGACCTGCAGTACTTC. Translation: CASSPQLAGDLQYF. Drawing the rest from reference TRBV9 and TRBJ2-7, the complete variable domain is DSGVTQTPKHLITATGQRVTLRCSPRSGDLSVYWYQQSLDQGLQFLIQYYNGEERAKGNILERFSAQQFPDLHSELNLSSLELGDSALYFCASSPQLAGDLQYFGPGTRLTVT.

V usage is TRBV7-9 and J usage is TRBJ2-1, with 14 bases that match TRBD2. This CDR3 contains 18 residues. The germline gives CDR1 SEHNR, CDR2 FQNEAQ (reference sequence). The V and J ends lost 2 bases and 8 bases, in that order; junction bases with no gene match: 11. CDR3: CASSLPSSGTSGSDEQFF. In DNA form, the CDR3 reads TGTGCCAGCAGCTTACCCTCGTCCGGGACTAGCGGGAGTGATGAGCAGTTCTTC.

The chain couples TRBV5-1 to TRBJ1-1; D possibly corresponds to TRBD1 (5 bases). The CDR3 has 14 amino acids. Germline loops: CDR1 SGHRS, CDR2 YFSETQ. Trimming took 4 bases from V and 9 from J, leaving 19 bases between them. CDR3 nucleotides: TGCGCCAGCAGCCCGGAGGGGAGAAAAACTAAAGCTTTCTTT. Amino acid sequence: CASSPEGRKTKAFF.

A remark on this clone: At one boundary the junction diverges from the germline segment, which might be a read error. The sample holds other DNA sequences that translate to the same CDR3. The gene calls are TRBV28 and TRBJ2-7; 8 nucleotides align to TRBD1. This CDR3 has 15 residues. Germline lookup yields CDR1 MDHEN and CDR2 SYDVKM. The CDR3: CASSAWTGFTYEQYF. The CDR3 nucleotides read TGTGCCAGCAGCGCCTGGACAGGGTTTACCTACGAGCAATACTTC.